This T cell receptor (beta chain) was obtained from a study of CD8 T cells in Susac syndrome. The RNA, about 0.5 to 1 ug, was put through reverse transcription using random hexamers. TCRdb re-derived calls from the immunoSEQ multiplex PCR reads in MiXCR, one entry per CDR3 protein. The sample carries about 76,000 distinct CDR3 sequences, 91% recorded once. Trimming stripped 4 bases from V and 1 base from J, with 14 bases between. The germline CDR1 and CDR2 sequences are SGHRS and YFSETQ. The CDR3 consists of 15 residues. The specimen was CD8+ T cells from PBMCs. V gene TRBV5-1 combines with J gene TRBJ1-1; D is undetermined. This receptor was obtained from a human donor with multiple sclerosis. The CDR3 coding sequence is TGCGCCAGCAGCCTACGTCGACCCACGAACACTGAAGCTTTCTTT. Translation gives CASSLRRPTNTEAFF.